This TCR beta chain was observed in a study of patients and donors after allogeneic stem cell transplantation (dated by TCRdb to 2020 to 2021). Details on this clonotype: Its antigen specificity is not known. The record has no base qualities; no much larger clone is one base away.

The germline V gene specifies SNHLY as CDR1 and FYNNEI as CDR2. The germline ends are 12 bases apart after V is trimmed by 1 base and J by 0 bases. The cysteine opens and the phenylalanine closes a CDR3 of 16 amino acids. Just CDR3 DNA is preserved here, 48 bases in frame from base 1. The receptor library was made with RT-PCR. Sequenced on a NextSeq 550. TCRdb redid the processing of the public reads, applying fastp at Q25 and MiXCR, and retained in-frame beta chains. Rows are combined by CDR3 protein, so each entry shows the most common genes and DNA. This sample comprises a few hundred thousand distinct CDR3 sequences, about 38% of them detected only once. The ten largest clones capture under 14% of the sample.

The chain couples TRBV2 to TRBJ1-1; confidence is insufficient to name the D gene. Sequenced sample: blood, either unsorted or a sorted T cell fraction (not recorded which). The source is a human donor who was either an allogeneic HSCT recipient or a stem cell or donor lymphocyte infusion donor (not recorded which). It is not recorded whose cells these are; they may come from a transplant donor. The nucleotide sequence is given as TGTGCCAGCAGTGAAGTAGGGAGCGGTATGAACACTGAAGCTTTCTTT. Its protein is CASSEVGSGMNTEAFF.